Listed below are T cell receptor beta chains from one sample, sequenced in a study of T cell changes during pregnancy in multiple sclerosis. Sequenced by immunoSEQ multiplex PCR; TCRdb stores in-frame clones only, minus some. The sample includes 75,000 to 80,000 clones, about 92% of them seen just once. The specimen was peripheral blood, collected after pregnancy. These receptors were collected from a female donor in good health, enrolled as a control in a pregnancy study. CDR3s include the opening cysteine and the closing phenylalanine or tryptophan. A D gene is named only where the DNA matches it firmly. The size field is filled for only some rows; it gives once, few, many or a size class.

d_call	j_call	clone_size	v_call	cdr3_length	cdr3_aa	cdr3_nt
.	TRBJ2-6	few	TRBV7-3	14	CASSPSSGANVLTF	TGTGCCAGCAGCCCATCCTCTGGGGCCAACGTCCTGACTTTC
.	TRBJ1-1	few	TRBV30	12	CAWRYGNTEAFF	TGTGCCTGGAGATACGGTAACACTGAAGCTTTCTTT
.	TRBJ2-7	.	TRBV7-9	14	CASSLSNRAYEQYF	TGTGCCAGCAGCTTATCTAACCGAGCCTACGAGCAGTACTTC
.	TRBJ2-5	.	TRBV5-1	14	CASSLGGPGETQYF	TGCGCCAGCAGCTTGGGGGGGCCCGGGGAGACCCAGTACTTC
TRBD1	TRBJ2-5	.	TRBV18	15	CASSGRQGARETQYF	TGTGCCAGCTCAGGACGACAGGGGGCCCGGGAGACCCAGTACTTC
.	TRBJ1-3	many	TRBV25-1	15	CASSATTLTGNTIYF	TGTGCCAGCAGCGCGACGACACTCACGGGAAACACCATATATTTT
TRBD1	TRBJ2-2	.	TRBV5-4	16	CASSLWDRVNTGELFF	TGTGCCAGCAGCTTATGGGACAGGGTTAACACCGGGGAGCTGTTTTTT
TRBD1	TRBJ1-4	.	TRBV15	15	CATSRRDRLNEKLFF	TGTGCCACCAGCAGAAGGGACAGACTAAATGAAAAACTGTTTTTT
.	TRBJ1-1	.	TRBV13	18	CASSLRTVQRALNTEAFF	TGTGCCAGCAGCCTACGGACAGTACAAAGAGCACTGAACACTGAAGCTTTCTTT
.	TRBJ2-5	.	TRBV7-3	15	CASSSDRGGRETQYF	TGTGCCAGCAGCTCAGATCGAGGGGGTAGAGAGACCCAGTACTTC
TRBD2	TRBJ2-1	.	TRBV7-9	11	CASSLGGSGFF	TGTGCCAGCAGCTTAGGCGGGAGTGGGTTCTTC
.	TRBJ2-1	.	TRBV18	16	CASSPIGLLRDNEQFF	TGTGCCAGCTCACCAATAGGACTCCTAAGGGACAATGAGCAGTTCTTC
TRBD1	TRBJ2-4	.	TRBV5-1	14	CASSSGTGGFIQYF	TGCGCCAGCAGCTCCGGGACAGGGGGTTTCATTCAGTACTTC
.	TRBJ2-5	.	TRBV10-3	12	CATSGSQETQYF	TGTGCCACCTCGGGGTCCCAAGAGACCCAGTACTTC
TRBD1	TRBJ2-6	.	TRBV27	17	CASSFVTGFSGANVLTF	TGTGCCAGCAGTTTTGTGACAGGGTTCTCTGGGGCCAACGTCCTGACTTTC
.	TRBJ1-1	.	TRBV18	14	CASSSTVGNTEAFF	TGTGCCAGCTCATCTACAGTCGGGAACACTGAAGCTTTCTTT
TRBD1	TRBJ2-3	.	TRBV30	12	CAWDRTGVGQYF	TGTGCCTGGGATCGGACAGGGGTCGGGCAGTATTTT
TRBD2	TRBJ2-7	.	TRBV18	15	CASSPGSGGAYEQYF	TGTGCCAGCTCACCAGGTAGCGGGGGGGCCTACGAGCAGTACTTC
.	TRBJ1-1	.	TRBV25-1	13	CASETGMNTEAFF	TGTGCCAGTGAAACAGGGATGAACACTGAAGCTTTCTTT
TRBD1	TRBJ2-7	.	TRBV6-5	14	CASSTGTGSYEQYF	TGTGCCAGCAGTACCGGGACAGGATCCTACGAGCAGTACTTC
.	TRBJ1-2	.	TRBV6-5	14	CASRDSYGNYGYTF	TGTGCCAGCAGAGACAGTTATGGGAACTATGGCTACACCTTC
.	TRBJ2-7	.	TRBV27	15	CASTLGDRDPYEQYF	TGTGCCAGCACCCTCGGCGACAGAGACCCCTACGAGCAGTACTTC
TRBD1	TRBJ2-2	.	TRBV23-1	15	CASSQSLQGAGELFF	TGCGCCAGCAGTCAATCGCTCCAGGGGGCCGGGGAGCTGTTTTTT